The rows below give T cell receptor beta chains drawn from one sample of a study of control samples from healthy donors and cancer patients. Assay used: immunoSEQ multiplex PCR; TCRdb lists only in-frame clones, some missing. Of 150,000 to 200,000 clones in the sample, around 91% were seen once. What was sequenced was blood. The source is a woman in her twenties or thirties in good health. Each CDR3 is given with its conserved first and last residue. D genes are given only for firm matches. Some rows mark clone size as missing; the rest say once, few, many or name a class of expanded clone.

v_call	clone_size	d_call	j_call	cdr3_aa	cdr3_nt
TRBV3-1/TRBV3-2	NA	TRBD2	TRBJ2-2	CASSQGTRYTGELFF	TGTGCCAGCAGCCAAGGGACTAGATACACCGGGGAGCTGTTTTTT
TRBV19	NA	NA	TRBJ1-1	CASSPQVLNTEAFF	TGTGCCAGTAGTCCACAGGTACTGAACACTGAAGCTTTCTTT
TRBV4-1	NA	TRBD1	TRBJ1-1	CASSQPDRGPNTEAFF	TGCGCCAGCAGCCAACCCGACAGGGGCCCTAACACTGAAGCTTTCTTT
TRBV24-1	NA	NA	TRBJ1-1	CATSGMNTEAFF	TGTGCCACCAGTGGGATGAACACTGAAGCTTTCTTT
TRBV7-2	NA	NA	TRBJ1-1	CASSLVGEAEAFF	TGTGCCAGCAGCTTAGTGGGGGAGGCTGAAGCTTTCTTT
TRBV6-1	NA	NA	TRBJ1-4	CASSDPTTNEKLFF	TGTGCCAGCAGTGACCCCACAACTAATGAAAAACTGTTTTTT
TRBV6-1	NA	NA	TRBJ1-3	CASSEAGEASGNTIYF	TGTGCCAGCAGTGAAGCGGGGGAGGCGTCTGGAAACACCATATATTTT
TRBV11-1	few	TRBD2	TRBJ2-7	CASSISGGAEQYF	TGTGCCAGCAGCATAAGCGGGGGGGCCGAGCAGTACTTC
TRBV19	NA	NA	TRBJ2-1	CASSIRNEQFF	TGTGCCAGTAGTATCCGCAATGAGCAGTTCTTC
TRBV5-1	NA	NA	TRBJ1-6	CASSPNLTPLHF	TGCGCCAGCAGCCCGAACTTGACACCCCTCCACTTT
TRBV7-9	NA	NA	TRBJ1-2	CASSPDKNYGYTF	TGTGCCAGCAGCCCGGACAAGAACTATGGCTACACCTTC
TRBV28	NA	NA	TRBJ2-7	CASSLTQTYEQYF	TGTGCCAGCAGTCTGACACAAACCTACGAGCAGTACTTC
TRBV6-4	NA	NA	TRBJ2-2	CASSDSVGANTGELFF	TGTGCCAGCAGTGACTCGGTAGGCGCGAACACCGGGGAGCTGTTTTTT
TRBV6-1	NA	NA	TRBJ1-4	CASSEARLTPNEKLFF	TGTGCCAGCAGTGAAGCGAGGTTGACACCTAATGAAAAACTGTTTTTT
TRBV2	NA	NA	TRBJ2-4	CASSDPGGKNIQYF	TGTGCCAGCAGTGATCCGGGTGGCAAAAACATTCAGTACTTC
TRBV27	NA	TRBD1	TRBJ1-3	CASRPDRAGNTIYF	TGTGCCAGCAGACCCGACAGGGCTGGAAACACCATATATTTT
TRBV6-5	NA	NA	TRBJ2-2	CASSPPNTGELFF	TGTGCCAGCAGCCCACCCAACACCGGGGAGCTGTTTTTT
TRBV19	NA	NA	TRBJ1-5	CASTQGAQPQHF	TGTGCCAGTACACAGGGAGCGCAGCCCCAGCATTTT
TRBV9	NA	TRBD1	TRBJ2-5	CASSVEGAGETQYF	TGTGCCAGCAGCGTAGAGGGGGCCGGGGAGACCCAGTACTTC
TRBV5-5	NA	NA	TRBJ1-1	CASSFGRGSEAFF	TGTGCCAGCAGCTTCGGCAGGGGCTCTGAAGCTTTCTTT
TRBV19	NA	NA	TRBJ1-5	CASSIMGDHSNQPQHF	TGTGCCAGTAGTATTATGGGGGACCATAGCAATCAGCCCCAGCATTTT
TRBV6-2/TRBV6-3	NA	NA	TRBJ1-5	CASSYLDSNQPQHF	TGTGCCAGCAGTTATTTGGATAGCAATCAGCCCCAGCATTTT
TRBV28	NA	NA	TRBJ2-7	CASRIDSYEQYF	TGTGCCAGCAGAATCGACAGCTACGAGCAGTACTTC
TRBV10-3	NA	TRBD2	TRBJ2-3	CAISAGLGRPDTQYF	TGTGCCATCAGTGCGGGACTAGGTCGGCCAGATACGCAGTATTTT
TRBV6-2/TRBV6-3	NA	TRBD2	TRBJ2-7	CASSRGTNYEQYF	TGTGCCAGCAGTCGCGGGACTAACTACGAGCAGTACTTC
TRBV12-3/TRBV12-4	NA	TRBD1	TRBJ2-7	CASRDRAEEQYF	TGTGCCAGCAGGGACAGGGCCGAAGAGCAGTACTTC
TRBV5-1	NA	TRBD1	TRBJ2-7	CASSRATGDSYEQYF	TGCGCCAGCAGCCGCGCTACAGGGGATAGCTACGAGCAGTACTTC
TRBV6-2/TRBV6-3	NA	NA	TRBJ1-2	CASSYFGGNYGYTF	TGTGCCAGCAGTTACTTTGGAGGTAACTATGGCTACACCTTC
TRBV24-1	NA	NA	TRBJ2-2	CATSDGRADTGELFF	TGTGCCACCAGTGATGGCAGGGCGGACACCGGGGAGCTGTTTTTT
TRBV6-1	NA	NA	TRBJ1-4	CASSEAGVWGEKLFF	TGTGCCAGCAGTGAAGCGGGGGTTTGGGGTGAAAAACTGTTTTTT
TRBV7-3	NA	TRBD2	TRBJ2-5	CASSLAGGSETQYF	TGTGCCAGCAGCTTAGCGGGGGGATCAGAGACCCAGTACTTC
TRBV10-3	NA	NA	TRBJ2-2	CAISAVTGELFF	TGTGCCATCAGTGCGGTCACCGGGGAGCTGTTTTTT
TRBV18	few	NA	TRBJ2-7	CASSREANYEQYF	TGTGCCAGCTCACGGGAGGCTAACTACGAGCAGTACTTC
TRBV18	NA	TRBD1	TRBJ2-7	CASSLGTGAAKQYF	TGTGCCAGCTCACTCGGGACAGGGGCCGCTAAGCAGTACTTC
TRBV28	NA	TRBD2	TRBJ2-3	CASSPAGLAATDTQYF	TGTGCCAGCAGTCCGGCGGGACTAGCGGCGACAGATACGCAGTATTTT
TRBV6-6	NA	NA	TRBJ2-5	CASSYQDSARTQYF	TGTGCCAGCAGTTACCAGGACAGTGCTCGGACCCAGTACTTC
TRBV6-4	NA	NA	TRBJ1-4	CASSARRTATNEKLFF	TGTGCCAGCAGTGCCCGACGGACGGCAACTAATGAAAAACTGTTTTTT
TRBV24-1	NA	TRBD1	TRBJ1-1	CATSDSGTGGEAFF	TGTGCCACCAGTGATTCCGGGACAGGGGGTGAAGCTTTCTTT
TRBV7-2	NA	TRBD2	TRBJ2-5	CASSPMTSGGETQYF	TGTGCCAGCAGCCCTATGACTAGCGGGGGAGAGACCCAGTACTTC
TRBV7-9	NA	NA	TRBJ1-2	CASSLSGFYNYGYTF	TGTGCCAGCAGCTTATCGGGGTTTTATAACTATGGCTACACCTTC
TRBV4-3	NA	TRBD1	TRBJ1-1	CASSHNPGQGSEAFF	TGCGCCAGCAGCCATAACCCGGGACAGGGCTCTGAAGCTTTCTTT
TRBV19	NA	NA	TRBJ1-1	CASSRQENTEAFF	TGTGCCAGTAGTAGACAGGAGAACACTGAAGCTTTCTTT
TRBV4-2	NA	NA	TRBJ2-1	CASSQLRTGEQFF	TGTGCCAGCAGCCAACTCAGGACGGGTGAGCAGTTCTTC
TRBV30	NA	NA	TRBJ2-7	CAWRRQGIYEQYF	TGTGCCTGGAGGCGGCAGGGTATCTACGAGCAGTACTTC
TRBV7-2	NA	TRBD1	TRBJ1-3	CASSPGQGGGNTIYF	TGTGCCAGCAGCCCCGGACAGGGTGGTGGAAACACCATATATTTT